A single sample gave rise to the 6 T cell receptor beta chains below, sequenced in a study of blood T cell repertoires in COVID-19. Sequencing used immunoSEQ multiplex PCR; TCRdb keeps in-frame clones, though not all of them. The data contain a few hundred thousand clones, around nine tenths of them singletons. The sequencing input was PBMCs or T cells enriched from blood (not recorded which). Receptors were obtained from a woman in her 30s who had recovered from COVID-19.

The J gene is TRBJ1-5, the V gene TRBV6-2 or TRBV6-3, with D maybe TRBD1 (5 bases). Trimming took 5 bases from V and 0 from J, leaving 20 bases between them. CDR1 and CDR2 from the germline V gene are MNHEY and SVGEGT. CDR3 length: 18 amino acids. CDR3 in amino acids: CASSTPTDNPYSNQPQHF. CDR3 coding DNA: TGTGCCAGCAGTACACCGACAGATAACCCTTATAGCAATCAGCCCCAGCATTTT.

The V gene is TRBV5-1, the J gene TRBJ1-6, with 9 bases identical to TRBD1. CDR1 and CDR2 from the germline V gene are SGHRS and YFSETQ. The trim removed 4 bases at V and 7 bases at J, leaving 3 bases unmatched. This CDR3 contains 14 residues. The CDR3 DNA reads as TGCGCCAGCAGCAGGGACAGGGTAAATTCACCCCTCCACTTT. Translating gives CASSRDRVNSPLHF.

This chain connects TRBV5-1 to TRBJ1-4, with D perhaps TRBD1 (6 bases). V was shortened by 0 bases and J by 3 bases, with 9 bases between the two germline ends. In germline, CDR1 is SGHRS, CDR2 YFSETQ. CDR3 length: 15 residues. The CDR3 nucleotides are TGCGCCAGCAGCTTGGTAGAGGGGGCTAATGAAAAACTGTTTTTT. Protein product: CASSLVEGANEKLFF.

The genes are TRBV7-2 and TRBJ2-3; 9 bases align to TRBD2. The CDR3 runs to 14 residues. V was pared by 2 bases and J by 10 bases, with 7 bases of the junction left unmatched. CDR1 and CDR2 from the germline V gene are SGHTA and FQGNSA. CDR3 bases: TGTGCCAGCAGCTTAAACGCGGGAGGGACACCGCAGTATTTT. It codes for CASSLNAGGTPQYF.

The chain carries TRBV4-3 and TRBJ2-1, with TRBD2 matching 8 bases. V was clipped by 0 bases and J by 8 bases; unmatched bases: 15. The CDR3 has 18 residues. From germline, CDR1 is LGHNA and CDR2 YSLEER. The CDR3 spells CASSQDGGRAGVLDEQFF. Here the CDR3 DNA reads TGCGCCAGCAGCCAAGATGGGGGCAGAGCGGGAGTATTGGATGAGCAGTTCTTC.

The gene calls are TRBV9 and TRBJ2-7; 12 bases match TRBD2. V lost 6 bases, J lost 6 bases, and 10 bases stayed unmatched. Looked up from germline, CDR1 is SGDLS and CDR2 is YYNGEE. The CDR3 is 15 amino acids. The CDR3 reads CASTRGLAGLSEQYF. As DNA, the CDR3 is TGTGCCAGCACCAGAGGACTAGCGGGATTATCCGAGCAGTACTTC.